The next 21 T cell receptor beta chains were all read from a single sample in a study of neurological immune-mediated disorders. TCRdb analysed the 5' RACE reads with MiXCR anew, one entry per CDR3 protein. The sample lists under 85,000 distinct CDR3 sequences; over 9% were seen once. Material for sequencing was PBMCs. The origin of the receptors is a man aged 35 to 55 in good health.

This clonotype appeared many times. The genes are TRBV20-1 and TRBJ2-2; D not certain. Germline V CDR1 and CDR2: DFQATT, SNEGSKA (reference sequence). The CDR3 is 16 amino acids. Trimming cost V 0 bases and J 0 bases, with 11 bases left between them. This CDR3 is CSARDRDPPNTGELFF. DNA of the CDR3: TGCAGTGCTAGAGATCGCGATCCTCCGAACACCGGGGAGCTGTTTTTT.

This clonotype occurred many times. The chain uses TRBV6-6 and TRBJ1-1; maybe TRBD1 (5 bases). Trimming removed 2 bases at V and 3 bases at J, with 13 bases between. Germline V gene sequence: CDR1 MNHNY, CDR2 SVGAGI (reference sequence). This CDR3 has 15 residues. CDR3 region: CASSYPPLGDTEAFF. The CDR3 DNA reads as TGTGCCAGCAGTTACCCCCCTCTAGGGGACACTGAAGCTTTCTTT.

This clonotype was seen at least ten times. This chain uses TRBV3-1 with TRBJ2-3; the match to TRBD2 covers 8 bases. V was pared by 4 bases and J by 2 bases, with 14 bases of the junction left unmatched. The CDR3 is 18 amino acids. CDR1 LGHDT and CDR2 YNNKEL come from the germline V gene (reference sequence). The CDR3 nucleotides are TGTGCCAGCAGCCTTAGAATAGGTAGCGGGATAACCACAGATACGCAGTATTTT. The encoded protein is CASSLRIGSGITTDTQYF.

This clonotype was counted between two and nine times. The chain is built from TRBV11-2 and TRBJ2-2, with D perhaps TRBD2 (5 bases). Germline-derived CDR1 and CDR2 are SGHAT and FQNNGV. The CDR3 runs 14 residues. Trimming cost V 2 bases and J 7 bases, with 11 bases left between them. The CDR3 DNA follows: TGTGCCAGCAGCTTATTCCGGGCGGGCGGGGAGCTGTTTTTT. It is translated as CASSLFRAGGELFF.

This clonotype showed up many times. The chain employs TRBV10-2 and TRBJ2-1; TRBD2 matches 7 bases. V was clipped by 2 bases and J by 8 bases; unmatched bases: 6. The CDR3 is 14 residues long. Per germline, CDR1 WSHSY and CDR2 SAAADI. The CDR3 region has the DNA TGCGCCAGCAGTGAGGAAAGACTAGCAGATGAGCAGTTCTTC. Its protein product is CASSEERLADEQFF.

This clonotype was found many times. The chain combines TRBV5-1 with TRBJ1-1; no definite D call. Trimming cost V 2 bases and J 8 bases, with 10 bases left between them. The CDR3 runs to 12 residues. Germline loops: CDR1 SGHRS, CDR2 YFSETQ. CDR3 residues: CASSFDEIEAFF. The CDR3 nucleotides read TGCGCCAGCAGCTTCGACGAGATCGAAGCTTTCTTT. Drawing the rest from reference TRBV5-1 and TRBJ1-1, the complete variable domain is KAGVTQTPRYLIKTRGQQVTLSCSPISGHRSVSWYQQTPGQGLQFLFEYFSETQRNKGNFPGRFSGRQFSNSRSEMNVSTLELGDSALYLCASSFDEIEAFFGQGTRLTVV.

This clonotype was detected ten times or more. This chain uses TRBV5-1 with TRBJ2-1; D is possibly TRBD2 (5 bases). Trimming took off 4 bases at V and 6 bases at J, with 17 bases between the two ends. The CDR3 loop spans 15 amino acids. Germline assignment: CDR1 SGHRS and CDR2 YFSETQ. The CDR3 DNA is TGCGCCAGCAGCGTACTAGACCCCCTCGGCAATGAGCAGTTCTTC. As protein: CASSVLDPLGNEQFF.

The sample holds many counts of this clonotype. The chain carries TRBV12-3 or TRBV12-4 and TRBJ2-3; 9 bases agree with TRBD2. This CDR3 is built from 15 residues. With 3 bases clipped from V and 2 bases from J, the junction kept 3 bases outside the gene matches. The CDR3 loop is CASSFSGSPTDTQYF. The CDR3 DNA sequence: TGTGCCAGCAGTTTTAGCGGGAGCCCCACAGATACGCAGTATTTT.

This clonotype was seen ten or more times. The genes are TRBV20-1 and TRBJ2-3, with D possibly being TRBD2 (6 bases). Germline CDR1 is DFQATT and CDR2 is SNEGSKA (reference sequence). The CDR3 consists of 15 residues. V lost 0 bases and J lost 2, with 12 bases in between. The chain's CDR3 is CSARDGAGSTDTQYF. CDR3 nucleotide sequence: TGCAGTGCTAGAGATGGGGCGGGGTCCACAGATACGCAGTATTTT.

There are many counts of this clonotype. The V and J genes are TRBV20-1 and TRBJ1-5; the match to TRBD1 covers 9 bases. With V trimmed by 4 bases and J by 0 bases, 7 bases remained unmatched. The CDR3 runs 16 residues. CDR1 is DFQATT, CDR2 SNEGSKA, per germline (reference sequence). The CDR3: CSAKGQGMFSNQPQHF. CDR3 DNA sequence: TGCAGTGCTAAGGGACAGGGTATGTTTAGCAATCAGCCCCAGCATTTT.

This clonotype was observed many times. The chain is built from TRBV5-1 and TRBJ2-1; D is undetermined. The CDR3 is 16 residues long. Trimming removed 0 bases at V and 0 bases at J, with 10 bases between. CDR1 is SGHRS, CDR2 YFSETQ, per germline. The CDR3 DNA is TGCGCCAGCAGCTTGGAGGGCGACTTCTCCTACAATGAGCAGTTCTTC. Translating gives CASSLEGDFSYNEQFF.

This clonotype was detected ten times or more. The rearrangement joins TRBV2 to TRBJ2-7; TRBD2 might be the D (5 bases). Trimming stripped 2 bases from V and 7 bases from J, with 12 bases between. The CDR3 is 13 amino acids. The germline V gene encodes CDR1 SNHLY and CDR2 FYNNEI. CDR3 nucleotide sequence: TGTGCCAGCAGTGAATTTCCGGGGTGGGAGCAGTACTTC. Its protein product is CASSEFPGWEQYF.

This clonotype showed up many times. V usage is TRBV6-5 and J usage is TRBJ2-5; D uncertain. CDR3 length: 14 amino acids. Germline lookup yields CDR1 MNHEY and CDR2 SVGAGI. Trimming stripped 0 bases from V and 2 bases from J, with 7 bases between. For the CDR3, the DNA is TGTGCCAGCAGTTACTCAAGATTTCAAGAGACCCAGTACTTC. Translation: CASSYSRFQETQYF.

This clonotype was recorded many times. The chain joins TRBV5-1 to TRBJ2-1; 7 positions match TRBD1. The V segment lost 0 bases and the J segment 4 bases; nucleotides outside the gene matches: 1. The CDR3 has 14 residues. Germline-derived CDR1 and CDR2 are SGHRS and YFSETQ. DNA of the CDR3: TGCGCCAGCAGCTTGGACAGGGGATACAATGAGCAGTTCTTC. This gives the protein CASSLDRGYNEQFF.

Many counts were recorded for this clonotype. CDR3 bases: TGCGCCAGCAGCTTGGTCGGACAGGGATTAGAGCAGTACTTC. Its protein is CASSLVGQGLEQYF. J is TRBJ2-7 and V is TRBV5-1; 8 nucleotides line up with TRBD1. The CDR3 runs to 14 residues. Germline CDR1 is SGHRS and CDR2 is YFSETQ. The V gene end was trimmed by 0 bases and the J gene end by 7 bases; junction bases not matched to a gene: 6. The whole variable domain, remainder taken from reference TRBV5-1 and TRBJ2-7, is KAGVTQTPRYLIKTRGQQVTLSCSPISGHRSVSWYQQTPGQGLQFLFEYFSETQRNKGNFPGRFSGRQFSNSRSEMNVSTLELGDSALYLCASSLVGQGLEQYFGPGTRLTVT.

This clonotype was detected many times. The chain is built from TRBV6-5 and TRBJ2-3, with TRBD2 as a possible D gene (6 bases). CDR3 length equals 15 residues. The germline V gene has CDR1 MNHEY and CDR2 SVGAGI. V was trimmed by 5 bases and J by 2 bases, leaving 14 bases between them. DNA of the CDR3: TGTGCCAGCAGTGAAATGGCGGGGTACACAGATACGCAGTATTTT. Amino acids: CASSEMAGYTDTQYF.

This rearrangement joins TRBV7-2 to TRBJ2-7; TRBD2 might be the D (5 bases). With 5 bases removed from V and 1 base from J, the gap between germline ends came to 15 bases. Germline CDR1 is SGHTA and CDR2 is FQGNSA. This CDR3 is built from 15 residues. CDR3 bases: TGTGCCAGCAGCGACCGACACGGGATATCCTACGAGCAGTACTTC. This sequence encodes CASSDRHGISYEQYF.

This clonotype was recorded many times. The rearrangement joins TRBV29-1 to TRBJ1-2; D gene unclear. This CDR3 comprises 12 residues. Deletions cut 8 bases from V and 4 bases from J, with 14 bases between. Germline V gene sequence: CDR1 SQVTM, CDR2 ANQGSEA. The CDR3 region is CSSSREGYGYTF. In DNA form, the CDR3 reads TGCAGCTCCTCCCGGGAGGGCTATGGCTACACCTTC.

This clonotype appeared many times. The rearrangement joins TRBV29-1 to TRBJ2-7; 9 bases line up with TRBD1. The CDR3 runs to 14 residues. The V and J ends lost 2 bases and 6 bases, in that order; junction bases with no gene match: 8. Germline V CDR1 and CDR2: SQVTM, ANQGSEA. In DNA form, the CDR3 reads TGCAGCGTTGAAAAGGGGACAGGGTTGGGCGAGCAGTACTTC. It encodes CSVEKGTGLGEQYF.

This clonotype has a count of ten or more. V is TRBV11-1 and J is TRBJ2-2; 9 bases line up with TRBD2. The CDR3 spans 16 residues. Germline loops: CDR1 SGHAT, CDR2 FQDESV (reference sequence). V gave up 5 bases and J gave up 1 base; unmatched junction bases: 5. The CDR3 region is CASSRRLAVNTGELFF. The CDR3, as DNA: TGTGCCAGCAGCCGTCGACTAGCGGTGAACACCGGGGAGCTGTTTTTT.

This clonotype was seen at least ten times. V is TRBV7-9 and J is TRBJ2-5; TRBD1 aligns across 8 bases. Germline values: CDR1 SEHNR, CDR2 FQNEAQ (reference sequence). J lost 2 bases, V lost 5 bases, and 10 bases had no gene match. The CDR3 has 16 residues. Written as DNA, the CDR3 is TGTGCCAGCAGCGCCAGACAGGGGCCGACACAAGAGACCCAGTACTTC. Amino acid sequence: CASSARQGPTQETQYF.